This T cell receptor beta chain was obtained from a study of T cells after yellow fever vaccination. About the research overall: Preparation of the low-cell-number fractions used SMART-Seq v4 Ultra Low Input.

Notes on the study in general: One caveat is that FACS-sorted repertoires could contain abundant clonotypes contaminating from the bulk population. Most primary-vaccination clones reappeared after the booster (approximately 95% CD4, 88% CD8).

By 5'RACE template switching, TCR cDNA was produced, with a universal primer site and UMIs added in the process. Via MiXCR, TCRdb re-called the 5' RACE reads, giving one row per CDR3 protein. The table shows some 420,000 distinct CDR3 sequences, with around 20% occurring only once. In its sample, this clonotype was seen many times. Antigen specificity is unknown. The CDR3 sequence is 17 residues long. With 5 bases removed from V and 0 bases from J, the gap between germline ends came to 17 bases. Germline CDR1 SEHNR, CDR2 FQNEAQ (reference sequence). This chain uses TRBV7-9 with TRBJ1-5, with D possibly being TRBD1 (6 bases). The TCR originated in a man between 18 and 35 years old who received the YFV17D yellow fever vaccine. The specimen was PBMCs, collected before the yellow fever booster vaccination. Here the CDR3 DNA reads TGTGCCAGCAGCAGTTACGAAGGGGGATATAGCAATCAGCCCCAGCATTTT. It codes for CASSSYEGGYSNQPQHF.